Listed here are 25 T cell receptor beta chains from one sample, sequenced in a study of post-analysis software for immune sequencing data. Study results and caveats: Patients showed TRBV5-6, TRBV5-1 and TRBV20-1 among five TRBV segments more frequent than in controls.

For these receptors, no antigen is known. The TCR beta cDNA libraries contained unique molecular identifiers. MiXCR, run by TCRdb on the PCR reads, gives a single entry per CDR3 protein. The table lists about 570,000 distinct CDR3 sequences, 34% of them singletons. Source material: blood. The source is a girl aged 2-17 years with multiple sclerosis.

This clonotype showed up just a few times. The chain employs TRBV7-2 and TRBJ2-3; 7 bases agree with TRBD2. In germline, CDR1 is SGHTA, CDR2 FQGNSA. V was clipped by 5 bases and J by 0 bases; unmatched bases: 5. The CDR3 consists of 15 residues. CDR3 sequence: CASSILAESTDTQYF. In nucleotides, the CDR3 is TGTGCCAGCAGCATCCTAGCGGAAAGCACAGATACGCAGTATTTT.

The V call is TRBV4-2, the J call TRBJ2-3; the D gene is possibly TRBD1 (5 bases). Germline loops: CDR1 LGHNA, CDR2 YNFKEQ. The CDR3 covers 17 residues. Trimming removed 2 bases at V and 0 bases at J, with 15 bases between. CDR3 DNA sequence: TGTGCCAGCAGCCAAAGGCTAGGGGCAGCAAGCACAGATACGCAGTATTTT. Its translation: CASSQRLGAASTDTQYF.

The chain carries TRBV15 and TRBJ2-3; D perhaps matches TRBD2 (5 bases). Trimming stripped 1 base from V and 0 bases from J, with 11 bases between. This CDR3 is built from 16 residues. Germline CDR1 is LNHNV and CDR2 is YYDKDF (reference sequence). The CDR3 spells CATSRGLGVSTDTQYF. CDR3 nucleotide sequence: TGTGCCACCAGCAGAGGCCTCGGGGTTAGCACAGATACGCAGTATTTT. Using reference TRBV15 and TRBJ2-3 for the parts outside the CDR3, the full variable domain is DAMVIQNPRYQVTQFGKPVTLSCSQTLNHNVMYWYQQKSSQAPKLLFHYYDKDFNNEADTPDNFQSRRPNTSFCFLDIRSPGLGDTAMYLCATSRGLGVSTDTQYFGPGTRLTVL.

The genes are TRBV12-3 or TRBV12-4 and TRBJ2-1, with 9 bases identical to TRBD1. CDR3 length: 17 amino acids. Trimming removed 3 bases from V and 5 bases from J; junction bases left unmatched: 11. The CDR3 DNA reads TGTGCCAGCAGTTTGGGTCCCAACAGGGGGCTCCACAATGAGCAGTTCTTC. Translating it yields CASSLGPNRGLHNEQFF.

J is TRBJ2-3 and V is TRBV7-2; D might be TRBD2 (5 bases). The CDR3 is 14 residues long. Deletions cut 0 bases from V and 4 bases from J, with 8 bases between. Per germline, CDR1 SGHTA and CDR2 FQGNSA. CDR3 residues: CASSLAQRADTQYF. CDR3 DNA: TGTGCCAGCAGCTTAGCTCAGAGGGCAGATACGCAGTATTTT.

The J gene is TRBJ2-7, the V gene TRBV6-5; TRBD1 is a possible D gene (6 bases). The V and J ends lost 1 base and 2 bases respectively, with 9 bases between them. The CDR3 covers 14 residues. Germline V gene lookup returns CDR1 MNHEY and CDR2 SVGAGI. The CDR3 reads CASSYLDSTYEQYF. In DNA, the CDR3 is TGTGCCAGCAGTTACTTGGACAGCACCTACGAGCAGTACTTC.

Worth noting for this clonotype: The germline gene is not matched at one end of the junction; a read error may be the cause. J is TRBJ2-5 and V is TRBV11-2; a weak D match, TRBD2 (6 bases). Looked up from germline, CDR1 is SGHAT and CDR2 is FQNNGV. The CDR3 loop spans 16 amino acids. The CDR3 DNA sequence: TGTGCCAGCAGCTTAGTGGTGGGCGGGAACCAAGAGACCCGGTACTTC. Translating gives CASSLVVGGNQETRYF.

V usage is TRBV12-3 or TRBV12-4 and J usage is TRBJ2-4; D call uncertain. With 1 base removed from V and 0 bases from J, the gap between germline ends came to 10 bases. CDR3 length: 16 amino acids. The CDR3 here is CASSLGTEIAKNIQYF. In nucleotides, the CDR3 is TGTGCCAGCAGTTTAGGGACGGAAATAGCCAAAAACATTCAGTACTTC.

This chain uses TRBV10-3 with TRBJ1-6; perhaps TRBD1 as D (6 bases). V dropped 0 bases and J dropped 3 bases, with 9 bases sitting between them. The CDR3 has 16 residues. CDR1 and CDR2 from the germline V gene are ENHRY and SYGVKD. CDR3: CAISESRTDYNSPLHF. As DNA, the CDR3 is TGTGCCATCAGTGAGTCTAGGACAGACTATAATTCACCCCTCCACTTT.

This clonotype has a handful of counts. The V gene is TRBV6-5, the J gene TRBJ2-3, with no clear D. The CDR3 runs 16 residues. The germline V and J ends were trimmed by 2 bases and 2 bases, with 14 bases remaining between them. The germline gives CDR1 MNHEY, CDR2 SVGAGI. The CDR3 spells CASSYGLPPYTDTQYF. The DNA of the CDR3 is TGTGCCAGCAGTTACGGTCTGCCCCCTTACACAGATACGCAGTATTTT.

This clonotype showed up just a few times. V usage is TRBV12-3 or TRBV12-4 and J usage is TRBJ2-7, with D possibly matching TRBD2 (6 bases). The CDR3 is 15 amino acids. The V end was cut by 3 bases, the J end by 1 base, with 13 bases between. This CDR3 is CASSLNAGTSYEQYF. The CDR3 DNA sequence: TGTGCCAGCAGTTTGAACGCGGGGACTTCCTACGAGCAGTACTTC.

J is TRBJ1-1 and V is TRBV7-2; 7 bases agree with TRBD1. This CDR3 region has 15 residues. V gave up 2 bases and J gave up 8 bases; unmatched junction bases: 11. In germline, CDR1 is SGHTA, CDR2 FQGNSA. CDR3 in DNA: TGTGCCAGCAGCTTATTAGGAGACAGGGTCGAGGAAGCTTTCTTT. This gives the protein CASSLLGDRVEEAFF.

The rearrangement joins TRBV29-1 to TRBJ1-1; D perhaps matches TRBD1 (5 bases). Germline CDR1 SQVTM, CDR2 ANQGSEA. This CDR3 comprises 13 residues. V lost 6 bases, J lost 1 base, and 12 bases lay in between. The CDR3: CSVTRTTNTEAFF. The DNA of the CDR3 is TGCAGCGTCACTAGGACAACGAACACTGAAGCTTTCTTT.

The chain combines TRBV9 with TRBJ2-1, with D possibly TRBD2 on 5 matching bases. CDR1 and CDR2 from the germline V gene are SGDLS and YYNGEE. V was pared by 4 bases and J by 5 bases, with 10 bases between. This CDR3 region has 13 residues. This CDR3 is CASSPVGDNEQFF. For the CDR3, the DNA is TGTGCCAGCAGCCCGGTCGGGGACAATGAGCAGTTCTTC.

V usage is TRBV9 and J usage is TRBJ2-2, with 7 bases that match TRBD1. This CDR3 has 15 amino acids. Looked up from germline, CDR1 is SGDLS and CDR2 is YYNGEE. The V segment lost 0 bases and the J segment 1 base; nucleotides outside the gene matches: 0. Here the CDR3 reads CASSVGDRNTGELFF. The DNA of the CDR3 is TGTGCCAGCAGCGTAGGGGACAGGAACACCGGGGAGCTGTTTTTT.

This chain uses TRBV12-3 or TRBV12-4 with TRBJ1-5; maybe TRBD1 (5 bases). The CDR3 contains 17 residues. Trimming took 8 bases from V and 2 from J, leaving 22 bases between them. Here the CDR3 DNA reads TGTGCCAGCGCATCCGGGGGAGGGCCAAGTGGCAATCAGCCCCAGCATTTT. Translating it yields CASASGGGPSGNQPQHF.

This clonotype has more than one count but fewer than ten. The genes are TRBV4-1 and TRBJ1-1, with 7 bases lining up with TRBD1. Germline CDR1 is MGHRA and CDR2 is YSYEKL. The J segment lost 0 bases and the V segment lost 3 bases, leaving 4 bases of the junction unmatched. CDR3 size: 15 residues. This CDR3 is CASSQTDRLNTEAFF. The CDR3 DNA reads TGCGCCAGCAGCCAGACGGACAGGTTGAACACTGAAGCTTTCTTT.

The J gene is TRBJ2-5, the V gene TRBV5-6; TRBD1 agrees at 7 bases. The J call could be wrong; TRBJ2-7 is a better fit for the DNA end. The CDR3 sequence is 14 residues long. Germline CDR1 is SGHDT and CDR2 is YYEEEE. CDR3: CASSFTGVADEQYF. The DNA of the CDR3 is TGTGCCAGCAGCTTTACAGGGGTGGCTGACGAGCAGTACTTC.

The genes are TRBV10-2 and TRBJ1-5; TRBD1 matches at 8 bases. CDR1 and CDR2 (germline): WSHSY, SAAADI. With V trimmed by 2 bases and J by 7 bases, 4 bases remained unmatched. This CDR3 comprises 14 residues. As DNA, the CDR3 is TGCGCCAGCAGTGAGGCAGGGGGCCGCCAGCCCCAGCATTTT. Its translation is CASSEAGGRQPQHF.

The chain links TRBV20-1 to TRBJ2-1; TRBD2 might be the D (6 bases). Trimming removed 1 base from V and 15 bases from J, with 22 bases in between. Germline V CDR1 and CDR2: DFQATT, SNEGSKA (reference sequence). The CDR3 has 14 residues. The CDR3 DNA reads TGCAGTGCTAGAGCCCCTACGGGGGAGGTCTTCGCGTTCTTC. It translates to CSARAPTGEVFAFF.

The gene calls are TRBV7-6 and TRBJ1-6; 8 positions match TRBD1. After removal of 3 bases from V and 9 bases from J, the junction contained 7 bases not matched to a gene. Germline-derived CDR1 and CDR2 are SGHVS and FNYEAQ. The CDR3 runs to 15 residues. Written as DNA, the CDR3 is TGTGCCAGCAGCTTGGACAGGGCCGACCTTTCACCCCTCCACTTT. This sequence encodes CASSLDRADLSPLHF.

J is TRBJ1-1 and V is TRBV5-1; D is perhaps TRBD1 (6 bases). This CDR3 has 16 residues. Per germline, CDR1 SGHRS and CDR2 YFSETQ. Trimming left V 0 bases short and J 3 bases short, with 15 bases between. Here the CDR3 DNA reads TGCGCCAGCAGCTTGGAGCGGACCCCAGGGGACACTGAAGCTTTCTTT. Protein product: CASSLERTPGDTEAFF.

V usage is TRBV20-1 and J usage is TRBJ1-2; 7 bases are a match to TRBD1. CDR3 length equals 14 residues. CDR1 is DFQATT, CDR2 SNEGSKA, per germline (reference sequence). The trim removed 0 bases at V and 4 bases at J, leaving 5 bases unmatched. CDR3 nucleotides: TGCAGTGCTAGAGATGGAGGGGGCGTCTATGGCTACACCTTC. Translation gives CSARDGGGVYGYTF.

This chain links TRBV20-1 with TRBJ1-5, with 11 positions matching TRBD1. The CDR3 length is 16 residues. After removal of 6 bases from V and 1 base from J, the junction contained 8 bases not matched to a gene. Germline lookup yields CDR1 DFQATT and CDR2 SNEGSKA (reference sequence). The CDR3 region has the DNA TGCAGTGCATTTGGACAGGGGGCGCGGAGCAATCAGCCCCAGCATTTT. Translated, it gives CSAFGQGARSNQPQHF.

This clonotype was detected ten times or more. This rearrangement joins TRBV13 to TRBJ2-5; 12 bases are a match to TRBD2. J was trimmed by 4 bases and V by 2 bases; bases with no gene match: 5. The CDR3 consists of 16 residues. Germline assignment: CDR1 PRHDT and CDR2 FYEKMQ (reference sequence). For the CDR3, the DNA is TGTGCCAGCAGCTTACCCCGGACTAGCGGGATAGAGACCCAGTACTTC. This codes for CASSLPRTSGIETQYF. The full variable domain, its missing parts supplied by reference TRBV13 and TRBJ2-5, is AAGVIQSPRHLIKEKRETATLKCYPIPRHDTVYWYQQGPGQDPQFLISFYEKMQSDKGSIPDRFSAQQFSDYHSELNMSSLELGDSALYFCASSLPRTSGIETQYFGPGTRLLVL.